The source of this TCR beta chain is a study of shared clonotypes between healthy human individuals. At the level of the study: For every donor, three CD4 naive, three CD4 memory, two CD8 naive and one CD8 memory plates were used.

From CD4+ cells came CD45RA+ naive and CD45RA-negative memory subsets. Trimming left V 5 bases short and J 9 bases short, with 13 bases between. Germline CDR1 is MDHEN and CDR2 is SYDVKM. This CDR3 region has 12 residues. In replicate PCRs of sorted subsets, approximately 210 ng DNA, about 30,000 T cell genomes, was used. Sequenced by immunoSEQ multiplex PCR; TCRdb stores in-frame clones only, minus some. Of about 980,000 clones in the sample, approximately 76% were seen once. Sequencing was performed on memory CD4+ T cells sorted from blood. Subset indicated: CD45RA-negative fraction. The origin of this receptor is a man younger than 30 in good health. V and J are TRBV28 and TRBJ1-2; the D is unclear. CDR3: CASSPGRRRYTF. As DNA, the CDR3 is TGTGCCAGCAGTCCAGGACGGCGCCGCTACACCTTC.